This TCR beta chain is from a study of shared clonotypes between healthy human individuals. Overall study findings and caveats: Blood was the sole source, and tissue repertoires probably differ. It was observed that about 5% of naive CD4 clonotypes were shared across a handful of donors. Sequencing depth was predicted to influence how clonotypes are shared among donors.

Researchers partitioned CD4+ cells into CD45RA+ naive and CD45RA-negative memory subsets. As to this clone: Its antigen remains unidentified.

Sequenced by immunoSEQ multiplex PCR; TCRdb stores in-frame clones only, minus some. The sample gives roughly 2.2 million clones, over 85% of which show up once; 0.3% to 0.4% is in the top ten. The length of the CDR3 is 16 residues. Per the germline V gene, CDR1 is MGHRA and CDR2 is YSYEKL. V was shortened by 3 bases and J by 5 bases, with 19 bases between the two germline ends. The TCR comes from a young man in good health. Some clones in this sample may be carry-over from other donors' samples. The sequenced sample was naive CD4+ T cells from PBMCs. Specified subset: CD45RA+ positively selected. The V and J genes are TRBV4-1 and TRBJ2-5; D is possibly TRBD1 or TRBD2 (5 bases each). CDR3 nucleotides: TGCGCCAGCAGCCACGCTGCCGGGACCTTAGGGGAGACCCAGTACTTC. As protein: CASSHAAGTLGETQYF.